The next 25 T cell receptor beta chains were all read from a single sample in a study of blood T cells in healthy people across ages. The use of a sample-barcoded 5' primer and a J-beta primer mix characterized a second PCR of roughly 7 to 12 cycles. TCRdb passed the 5' RACE reads through MiXCR, listing each CDR3 protein once. The table records 800,000 to 1,300,000 distinct CDR3 sequences, under 30% of them present only once. The same specimen was also included in a second study, on T cells of mothers and their children.

Sequencing was carried out using blood. The receptors were gathered from a girl aged 2 to 9 in good health.

This clonotype was counted between two and nine times. The chain carries TRBV10-2 and TRBJ1-6; no clear D gene. V was pared by 3 bases and J by 0 bases, with 9 bases between. The germline V gene encodes CDR1 WSHSY and CDR2 SAAADI. The length of the CDR3 is 16 residues. In nucleotides, the CDR3 is TGCGCCAGCAGTGATGAGGGAAGCTCCTATAATTCACCCCTCCACTTT. Amino acids: CASSDEGSSYNSPLHF.

The rearrangement links TRBV9 to TRBJ2-7; TRBD2 might be the D (6 bases). V was shortened by 0 bases and J by 5 bases, with 12 bases between the two germline ends. This CDR3 comprises 14 residues. The V gene's germline CDR1 is SGDLS and CDR2 YYNGEE. The CDR3 loop is CASSVDGGLDEQYF. In DNA form, the CDR3 reads TGTGCCAGCAGCGTAGACGGGGGTCTGGACGAGCAGTACTTC.

The chain combines TRBV7-9 with TRBJ2-7; possibly TRBD2 for D (7 bases). The CDR3 length is 11 residues. In germline, CDR1 is SEHNR, CDR2 FQNEAQ (reference sequence). Trimming removed 8 bases from V and 6 bases from J, with 11 bases in between. The CDR3 loop is CASGGAPEQYF. The DNA for the CDR3 is TGTGCCAGCGGGGGGGCCCCCGAGCAGTACTTC. Combining the CDR3 with reference TRBV7-9 and TRBJ2-7 gives the whole variable domain DTGVSQNPRHKITKRGQNVTFRCDPISEHNRLYWYRQTLGQGPEFLTYFQNEAQLEKSRLLSDRFSAERPKGSFSTLEIQRTEQGDSAMYLCASGGAPEQYFGPGTRLTVT.

This clonotype occurred a few times. The J gene is TRBJ1-2, the V gene TRBV12-5, with 8 bases matching TRBD1. Germline V CDR1 and CDR2: LGHNT, FRNRAP. This CDR3 contains 13 residues. With 2 bases clipped from V and 6 bases from J, the junction kept 2 bases outside the gene matches. The DNA for the CDR3 is TGTGCTAGTGGTTTGTACAGGGGGGATGGCTACACCTTC. As protein: CASGLYRGDGYTF.

This clonotype was seen only a few times. This rearrangement joins TRBV7-3 to TRBJ2-2, with D tentatively TRBD1 or TRBD2 (5 bases each). This CDR3 is 15 amino acids long. Trimming shortened V by 5 bases and J by 7 bases, and 17 bases separated the two germline ends. CDR1 SGHTA and CDR2 FQGTGA come from the germline V gene. CDR3 sequence reads: CASSPGPWDGGELFF. CDR3 in DNA: TGTGCCAGCAGCCCAGGGCCTTGGGACGGCGGGGAGCTGTTTTTT.

This sequence joins TRBV6-5 and TRBJ2-1, with D perhaps matching TRBD1 or TRBD2 (5 bases each). This CDR3 is built from 13 residues. With 6 bases removed from V and 8 bases from J, the gap between germline ends came to 14 bases. Looked up from germline, CDR1 is MNHEY and CDR2 is SVGAGI. This CDR3 is CASRGTGRDEQFF. DNA of the CDR3: TGTGCCAGCAGGGGGACCGGGCGGGATGAGCAGTTCTTC.

J is TRBJ2-1 and V is TRBV20-1; 7 bases map to TRBD2. CDR1 and CDR2 (germline): DFQATT, SNEGSKA (reference sequence). The CDR3 has 16 amino acids. Losses at the gene ends were 6 bases for V and 1 base for J; bases not matched to a gene: 12. CDR3 protein: CSAPLSSGVSYNEQFF. The CDR3, as DNA: TGCAGTGCACCCCTCTCTAGCGGTGTATCCTACAATGAGCAGTTCTTC.

This sequence joins TRBV28 and TRBJ2-1; D possibly corresponds to TRBD1 (6 bases). This CDR3 is built from 11 residues. Germline CDR1 is MDHEN and CDR2 is SYDVKM. The CDR3 reads CAVQGPNEQFF. The CDR3 DNA is TGTGCTGTACAGGGCCCCAATGAGCAGTTCTTC.

This sequence joins TRBV5-1 and TRBJ2-1, with TRBD2 matching over 7 bases. With the DNA end fitting TRBJ2-5 better, the J assignment may be wrong. The CDR3 consists of 13 residues. In germline, CDR1 is SGHRS, CDR2 YFSETQ. The CDR3 sequence is CASSERGSGTQYF. CDR3 nucleotide sequence: TGCGCCAGCAGCGAGCGGGGTTCTGGGACCCAGTACTTC.

This clonotype has only a few counts. The chain joins TRBV29-1 to TRBJ2-2; D uncertain. Per germline, CDR1 SQVTM and CDR2 ANQGSEA. The V end lost 4 bases, the J end lost 0 bases, and 21 bases lay between the germline ends. The CDR3 extends over 18 amino acids. As DNA, the CDR3 is TGCAGCGTTGTAACCCCTCGTGCAGCTGATCCGAACACCGGGGAGCTGTTTTTT. Its translation: CSVVTPRAADPNTGELFF.

This clonotype has a handful of counts. The genes are TRBV5-4 and TRBJ2-4; TRBD2 matches 7 bases. Germline V gene sequence: CDR1 SGHNT, CDR2 YYREEE (reference sequence). CDR3 size: 17 residues. Trimming took 4 bases from V and 6 from J; bases not matched to a gene: 16. The CDR3 nucleotides read TGTGCCAGCAGCATTGGGGGAGGAGGCGGGAGTGGAAACATTCAGTACTTC. It yields the protein CASSIGGGGGSGNIQYF.

The J gene is TRBJ2-5, the V gene TRBV7-9, with a possible D match to TRBD2 (6 bases). Deletions cut 4 bases from V and 5 bases from J, with 14 bases between. Germline assignment: CDR1 SEHNR and CDR2 FQNEAQ (reference sequence). This CDR3 is 14 amino acids long. This chain's CDR3 is CASSWGLPEETQYF. CDR3 in DNA: TGTGCCAGCAGCTGGGGACTTCCGGAGGAGACCCAGTACTTC.

V and J are TRBV3-1 and TRBJ1-1, with a possible D match to TRBD1 (6 bases). The V gene's germline CDR1 is LGHDT and CDR2 YNNKEL (reference sequence). The length of the CDR3 is 14 residues. V was trimmed by 1 base and J by 14 bases, leaving 20 bases between them. CDR3 residues: CASSQAKASSGAFF. CDR3 bases: TGTGCCAGCAGCCAAGCTAAAGCCTCGTCGGGGGCATTCTTT.

There are a few counts of this clonotype. The chain is built from TRBV20-1 and TRBJ2-3; tentatively, D is TRBD1 or TRBD2 (5 bases each). V dropped 6 bases and J dropped 2 bases, with 18 bases sitting between them. This CDR3 comprises 15 residues. Germline loops: CDR1 DFQATT, CDR2 SNEGSKA (reference sequence). The CDR3 region has the DNA TGCAGTGCCGCAGGGCTAGCTCTCTACACAGATACGCAGTATTTT. Amino acid sequence: CSAAGLALYTDTQYF.

This chain uses TRBV23-1 with TRBJ2-7; D is perhaps TRBD2 (6 bases). TRBV23-1 is reported as an ORF; its role is uncertain. Trimming pared 4 bases from V and 4 bases from J, leaving 17 bases between. The CDR3 covers 15 residues. CDR3 nucleotide sequence: TGCGCCAGCAGTCGTTGGGGGGAAGGAGGGTACGAGCAGTACTTC. Amino acid sequence: CASSRWGEGGYEQYF.

This chain uses TRBV12-3 or TRBV12-4 with TRBJ2-7; the D gene could be TRBD1 or TRBD2 (5 bases each). The length of the CDR3 is 19 residues. With 5 bases removed from V and 0 bases from J, the gap between germline ends came to 26 bases. The CDR3 loop reads CASSLLRAPLGVNSYEQYF. DNA of the CDR3: TGTGCCAGCAGTCTCCTCCGGGCCCCCTTGGGGGTCAACTCCTACGAGCAGTACTTC.

This clonotype was observed a handful of times. The rearrangement joins TRBV5-6 to TRBJ2-1; 14 nucleotides match TRBD2. The CDR3 spans 16 residues. Germline trimming cut 3 bases from V and 6 bases from J; bases unmatched to any gene: 5. The germline V gene has CDR1 SGHDT and CDR2 YYEEEE. The CDR3 protein is CASSSLGLAGGNEQFF. CDR3 coding DNA: TGTGCCAGCAGCTCCCTTGGACTAGCGGGAGGCAATGAGCAGTTCTTC.

This clonotype was detected a few times. V and J are TRBV20-1 and TRBJ1-1; D not certain. The CDR3 spans 13 residues. V shed 1 base and J shed 3 bases, with 9 bases lying between them. Germline values: CDR1 DFQATT, CDR2 SNEGSKA (reference sequence). CDR3: CSARGGMDTEAFF. As DNA, the CDR3 is TGCAGTGCTAGAGGAGGGATGGACACTGAAGCTTTCTTT.

V usage is TRBV7-2 and J usage is TRBJ1-5, with TRBD1 matching over 7 bases. CDR1 and CDR2 (germline): SGHTA, FQGNSA. The CDR3 consists of 14 residues. Trimming took 5 bases from V and 1 from J; bases not matched to a gene: 2. CDR3 DNA: TGTGCCAGCAGCAAACAGGGGAGCAATCAGCCCCAGCATTTT. Its translation: CASSKQGSNQPQHF.

CDR3 loop: CASEGALARYGYTF. For the CDR3, the DNA is TGTGCCAGCGAAGGGGCCCTGGCGCGGTATGGCTACACCTTC. V usage is TRBV2 and J usage is TRBJ1-2, with TRBD1 as a possible D gene (5 bases). The germline V and J ends were trimmed by 8 bases and 5 bases, with 18 bases remaining between them. Germline CDR1 and CDR2: SNHLY and FYNNEI. This CDR3 spans 14 amino acids.

V is TRBV9 and J is TRBJ2-5; 9 nucleotides align to TRBD2. The closer fit of TRBJ2-1 to the DNA end suggests the J call may be wrong. Germline loops: CDR1 SGDLS, CDR2 YYNGEE. The CDR3 extends over 15 amino acids. CDR3 sequence: CASSGASARGGEQFF. For the CDR3, the DNA is TGTGCCAGCAGCGGAGCTAGCGCGCGGGGGGGTGAGCAGTTCTTC.

The V and J genes are TRBV20-1 and TRBJ2-1, with 9 bases identical to TRBD2. J gave up 7 bases and V 6 bases, and 13 bases lay outside the gene matches. The CDR3 has 15 residues. Germline CDR1 is DFQATT and CDR2 is SNEGSKA (reference sequence). The CDR3 nucleotides are TGCAGTGCGTTCGGACGGGAGCGGGAGGTTAATGAGCAGTTCTTC. Amino acid sequence: CSAFGREREVNEQFF.

In this sample, this clonotype turned up a few times. V is TRBV12-3 or TRBV12-4 and J is TRBJ2-1, with D tentatively TRBD2 (6 bases). The end of the DNA is better explained by TRBJ2-7, so the J call may be wrong. This CDR3 is 15 amino acids long. CDR3 nucleotides: TGTGCCAGCAGTATACTAGGCGGGGCCTGGAACGAGCAGTACTTC. Translated, it gives CASSILGGAWNEQYF.

This chain uses TRBV27 with TRBJ1-5; D is unresolved. CDR1 MNHEY and CDR2 SMNVEV come from the germline V gene (reference sequence). The CDR3 has 13 residues. With 0 bases removed from V and 9 bases from J, the gap between germline ends came to 9 bases. CDR3 bases: TGTGCCAGCAGTTTATCGGCTGGGAGGCCCCAGCATTTT. This translates into CASSLSAGRPQHF.

The chain couples TRBV5-1 to TRBJ2-5, with TRBD2 identical over 16 bases. The CDR3 has 18 amino acids. Germline CDR1 reads SGHRS; CDR2 reads YFSETQ. The J segment lost 5 bases and the V segment lost 2 bases, leaving 9 bases of the junction unmatched. The CDR3 DNA reads TGCGCCAGCAGCTTAGGGACTAGCGGGAGGGCCGGCGGTGAGACCCAGTACTTC. Translation: CASSLGTSGRAGGETQYF.